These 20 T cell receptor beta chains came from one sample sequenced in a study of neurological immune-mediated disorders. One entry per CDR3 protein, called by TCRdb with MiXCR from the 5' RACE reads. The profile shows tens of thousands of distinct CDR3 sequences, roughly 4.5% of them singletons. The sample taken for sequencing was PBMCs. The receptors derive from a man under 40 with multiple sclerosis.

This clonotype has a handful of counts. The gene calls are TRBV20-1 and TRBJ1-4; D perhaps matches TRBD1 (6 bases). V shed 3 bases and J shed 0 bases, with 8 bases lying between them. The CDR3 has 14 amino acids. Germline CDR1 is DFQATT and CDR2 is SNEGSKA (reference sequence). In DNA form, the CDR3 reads TGCAGTGCTAGGGACAGACCAACTAATGAAAAACTGTTTTTT. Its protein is CSARDRPTNEKLFF.

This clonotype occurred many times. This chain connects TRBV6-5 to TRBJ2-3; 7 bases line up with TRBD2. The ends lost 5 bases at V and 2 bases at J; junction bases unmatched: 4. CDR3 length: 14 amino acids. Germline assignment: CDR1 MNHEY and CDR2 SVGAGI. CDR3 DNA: TGTGCCAGCAGTCTCCGGGAGGCCACAGATACGCAGTATTTT. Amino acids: CASSLREATDTQYF.

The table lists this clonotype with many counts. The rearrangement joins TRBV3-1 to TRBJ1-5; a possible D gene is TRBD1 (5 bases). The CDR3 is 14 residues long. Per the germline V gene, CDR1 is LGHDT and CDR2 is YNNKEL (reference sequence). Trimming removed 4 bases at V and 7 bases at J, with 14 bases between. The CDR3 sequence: CASSPQGSGQPQHF. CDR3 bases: TGTGCCAGCAGCCCGCAGGGTTCCGGGCAGCCCCAGCATTTT.

This CDR3 reads CASSVHREVDYGYTF. CDR3 sequence (DNA): TGCGCCAGCAGCGTCCACAGGGAGGTTGACTATGGCTACACCTTC. The V and J genes are TRBV4-1 and TRBJ1-2; perhaps TRBD1 as D (6 bases). V dropped 5 bases and J dropped 3 bases, with 16 bases sitting between them. Germline V CDR1 and CDR2: MGHRA, YSYEKL. The CDR3 runs to 15 residues.

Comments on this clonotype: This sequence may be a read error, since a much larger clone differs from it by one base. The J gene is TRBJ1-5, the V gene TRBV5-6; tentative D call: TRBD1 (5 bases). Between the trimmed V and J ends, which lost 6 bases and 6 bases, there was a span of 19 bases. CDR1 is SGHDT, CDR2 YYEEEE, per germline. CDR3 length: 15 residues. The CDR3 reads CASTRWGSYCQPQHF. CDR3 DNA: TGTGCCAGCACCCGATGGGGGAGTTACTGTCAGCCCCAGCATTTT.

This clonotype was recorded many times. CDR3 sequence reads: CASSEEGWSSGPTDTQYF. The CDR3 DNA is TGTGCCAGCAGTGAAGAGGGTTGGTCTAGCGGACCCACAGATACGCAGTATTTT. The chain couples TRBV2 to TRBJ2-3; 7 bases agree with TRBD2. Germline V lookup: CDR1 SNHLY, CDR2 FYNNEI. CDR3 size: 18 residues. V lost 1 base to trimming and J lost 2 bases; unmatched junction nucleotides: 12.

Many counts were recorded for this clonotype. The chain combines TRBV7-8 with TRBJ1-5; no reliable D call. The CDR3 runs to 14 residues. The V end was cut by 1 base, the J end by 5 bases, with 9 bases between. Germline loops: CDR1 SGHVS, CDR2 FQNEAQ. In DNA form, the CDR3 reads TGTGCCAGCAGCTTAGTGACGGCCGATCAGCCCCAGCATTTT. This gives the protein CASSLVTADQPQHF.

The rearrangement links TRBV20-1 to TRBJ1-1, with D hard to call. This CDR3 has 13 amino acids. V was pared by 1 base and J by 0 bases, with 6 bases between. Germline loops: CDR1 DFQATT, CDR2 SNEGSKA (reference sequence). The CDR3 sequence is CSARGPMNTEAFF. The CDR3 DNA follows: TGCAGTGCTAGAGGACCAATGAACACTGAAGCTTTCTTT.

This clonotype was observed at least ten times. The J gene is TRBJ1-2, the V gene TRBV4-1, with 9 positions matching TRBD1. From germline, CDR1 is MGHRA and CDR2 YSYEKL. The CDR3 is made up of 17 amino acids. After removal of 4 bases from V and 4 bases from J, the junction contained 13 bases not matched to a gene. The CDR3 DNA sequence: TGCGCCAGCAGCCGATCGACCGGGACAGGGTTGACCTATGGCTACACCTTC. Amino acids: CASSRSTGTGLTYGYTF.

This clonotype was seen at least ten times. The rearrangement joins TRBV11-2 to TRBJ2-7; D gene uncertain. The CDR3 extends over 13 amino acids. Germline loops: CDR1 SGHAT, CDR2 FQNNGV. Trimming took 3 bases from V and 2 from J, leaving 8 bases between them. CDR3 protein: CASSLGPTYEQYF. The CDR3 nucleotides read TGTGCCAGCAGCTTGGGTCCCACCTACGAGCAGTACTTC.

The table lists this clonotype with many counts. CDR3: CSASDRAVTDTQYF. CDR3 bases: TGCAGTGCTAGCGACAGGGCGGTCACAGATACGCAGTATTTT. This sequence joins TRBV20-1 and TRBJ2-3; 7 bases line up with TRBD1. V lost 3 bases and J lost 2; bases outside the gene matches: 5. CDR1 is DFQATT, CDR2 SNEGSKA, per germline (reference sequence). This CDR3 has 14 residues.

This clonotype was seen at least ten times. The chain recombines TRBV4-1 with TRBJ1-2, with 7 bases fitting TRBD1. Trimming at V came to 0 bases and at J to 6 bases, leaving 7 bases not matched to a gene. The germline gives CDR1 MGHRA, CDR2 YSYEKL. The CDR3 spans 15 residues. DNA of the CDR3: TGCGCCAGCAGCCAAGATGCAGGGGGGGGCGATGGCTACACCTTC. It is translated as CASSQDAGGGDGYTF.

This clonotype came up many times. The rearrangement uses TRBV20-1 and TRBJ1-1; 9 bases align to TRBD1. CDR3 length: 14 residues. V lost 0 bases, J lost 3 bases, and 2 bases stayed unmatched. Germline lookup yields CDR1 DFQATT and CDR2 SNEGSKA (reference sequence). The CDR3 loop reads CSAREGQGYTEAFF. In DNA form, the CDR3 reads TGCAGTGCTAGAGAGGGACAGGGATACACTGAAGCTTTCTTT.

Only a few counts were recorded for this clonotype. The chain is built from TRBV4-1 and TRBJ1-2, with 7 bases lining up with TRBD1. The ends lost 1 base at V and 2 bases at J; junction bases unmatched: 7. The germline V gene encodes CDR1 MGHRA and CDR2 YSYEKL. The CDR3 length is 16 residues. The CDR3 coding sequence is TGCGCCAGCAGCCAAGGGTCGGGGACAGTAAACTATGGCTACACCTTC. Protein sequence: CASSQGSGTVNYGYTF.

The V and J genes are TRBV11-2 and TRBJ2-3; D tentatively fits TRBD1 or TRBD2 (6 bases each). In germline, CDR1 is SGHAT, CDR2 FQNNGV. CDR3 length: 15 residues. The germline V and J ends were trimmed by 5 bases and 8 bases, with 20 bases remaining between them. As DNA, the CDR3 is TGTGCCAGCAGCCCTCTAGGGGGGCGTTCGGGTACGCAGTATTTT. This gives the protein CASSPLGGRSGTQYF.

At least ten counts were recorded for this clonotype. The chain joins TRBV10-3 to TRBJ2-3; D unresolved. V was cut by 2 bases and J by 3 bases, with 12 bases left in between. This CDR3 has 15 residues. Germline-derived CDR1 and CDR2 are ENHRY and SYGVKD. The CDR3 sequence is CAISEGPYGTDTQYF. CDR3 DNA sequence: TGTGCCATCAGTGAGGGGCCTTACGGGACAGATACGCAGTATTTT.

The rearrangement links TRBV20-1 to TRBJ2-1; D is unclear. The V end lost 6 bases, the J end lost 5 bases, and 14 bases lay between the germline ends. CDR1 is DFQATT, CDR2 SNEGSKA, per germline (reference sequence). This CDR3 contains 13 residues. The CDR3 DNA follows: TGCAGTGCAGGCCCCAATGGGGACAATGAGCAGTTCTTC. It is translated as CSAGPNGDNEQFF.

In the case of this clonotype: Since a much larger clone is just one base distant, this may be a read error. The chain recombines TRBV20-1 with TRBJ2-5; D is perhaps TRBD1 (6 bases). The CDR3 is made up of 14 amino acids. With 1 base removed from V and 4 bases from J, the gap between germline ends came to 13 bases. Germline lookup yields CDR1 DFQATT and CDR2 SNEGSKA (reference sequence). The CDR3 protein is CSARGARGGETQYF. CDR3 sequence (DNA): TGCAGTGCTAGAGGCGCTAGAGGGGGAGAGACCCAGTACTTC.

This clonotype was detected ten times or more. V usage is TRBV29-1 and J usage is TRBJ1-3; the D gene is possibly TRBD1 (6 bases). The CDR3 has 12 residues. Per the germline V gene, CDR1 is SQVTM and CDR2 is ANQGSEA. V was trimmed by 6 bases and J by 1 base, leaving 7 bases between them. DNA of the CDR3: TGCAGCGTCGGACAGTCTGGAAACACCATATATTTT. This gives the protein CSVGQSGNTIYF. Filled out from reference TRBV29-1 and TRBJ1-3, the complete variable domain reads SAVISQKPSRDICQRGTSLTIQCQVDSQVTMMFWYRQQPGQSLTLIATANQGSEATYESGFVIDKFPISRPNLTFSTLTVSNMSPEDSSIYLCSVGQSGNTIYFGEGSWLTVV.

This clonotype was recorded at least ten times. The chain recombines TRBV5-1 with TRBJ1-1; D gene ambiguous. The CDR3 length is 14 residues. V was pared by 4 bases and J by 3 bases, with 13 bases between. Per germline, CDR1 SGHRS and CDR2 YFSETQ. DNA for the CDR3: TGCGCCAGCAGCCCTGAATACGGCGACACTGAAGCTTTCTTT. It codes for CASSPEYGDTEAFF.